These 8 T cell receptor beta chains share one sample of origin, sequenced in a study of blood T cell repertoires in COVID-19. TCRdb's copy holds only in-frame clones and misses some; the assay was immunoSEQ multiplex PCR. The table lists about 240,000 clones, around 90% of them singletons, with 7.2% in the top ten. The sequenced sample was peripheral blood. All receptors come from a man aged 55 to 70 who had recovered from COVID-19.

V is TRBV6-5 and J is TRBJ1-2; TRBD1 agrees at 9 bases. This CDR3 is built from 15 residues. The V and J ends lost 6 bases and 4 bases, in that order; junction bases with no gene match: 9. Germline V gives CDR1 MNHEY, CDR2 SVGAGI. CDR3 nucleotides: TGTGCCAGCAGGGACAGGGGTAGGGGAAGCTATGGCTACACCTTC. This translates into CASRDRGRGSYGYTF.

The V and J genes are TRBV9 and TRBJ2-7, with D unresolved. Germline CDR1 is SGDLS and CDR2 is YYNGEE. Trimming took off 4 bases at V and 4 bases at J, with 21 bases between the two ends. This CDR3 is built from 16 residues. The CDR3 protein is CASSPSRPKKRYEQYV. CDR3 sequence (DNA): TGTGCCAGCAGCCCTAGTAGACCGAAAAAAAGGTACGAGCAGTACGTC.

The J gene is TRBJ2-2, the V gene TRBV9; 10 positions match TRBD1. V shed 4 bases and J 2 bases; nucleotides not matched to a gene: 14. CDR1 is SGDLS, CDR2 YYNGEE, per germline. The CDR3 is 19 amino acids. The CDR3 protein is CASSFKTARDRGNTGELFF. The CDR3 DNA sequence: TGTGCCAGCAGCTTCAAGACCGCCCGGGACAGGGGTAACACCGGGGAGCTGTTTTTT.

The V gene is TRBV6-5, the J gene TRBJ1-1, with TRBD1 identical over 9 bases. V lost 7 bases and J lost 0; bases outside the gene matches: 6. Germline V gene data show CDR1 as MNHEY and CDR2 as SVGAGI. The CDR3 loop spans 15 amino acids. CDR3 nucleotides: TGTGCCAGCAAAGTACAGGGGGCAATGAACACTGAAGCTTTCTTT. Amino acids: CASKVQGAMNTEAFF.

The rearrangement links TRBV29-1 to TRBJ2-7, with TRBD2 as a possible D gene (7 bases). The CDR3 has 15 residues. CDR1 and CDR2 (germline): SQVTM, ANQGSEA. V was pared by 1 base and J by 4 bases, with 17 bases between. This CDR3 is CSVEGGGLGEYEQYF. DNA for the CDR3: TGCAGCGTTGAAGGCGGGGGCCTCGGAGAATACGAGCAGTACTTC.

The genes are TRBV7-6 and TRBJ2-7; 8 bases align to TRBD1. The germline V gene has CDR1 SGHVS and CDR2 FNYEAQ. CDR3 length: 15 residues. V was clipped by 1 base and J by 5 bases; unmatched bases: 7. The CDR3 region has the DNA TGTGCCAGCAGCTTAGTTTGGACAGGGTCCCACGAGCAGTACTTC. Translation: CASSLVWTGSHEQYF.

The CDR3 is CASSLRVSDRGTDTQYF. The CDR3 DNA is TGTGCCAGCAGTTTAAGGGTATCGGACAGAGGCACAGATACGCAGTATTTT. V usage is TRBV27 and J usage is TRBJ2-3; a weak D match, TRBD1 (6 bases). Germline CDR1 reads MNHEY; CDR2 reads SMNVEV (reference sequence). The V end lost 2 bases, the J end lost 1 base, and 16 bases lay between the germline ends. The CDR3 loop spans 17 amino acids.

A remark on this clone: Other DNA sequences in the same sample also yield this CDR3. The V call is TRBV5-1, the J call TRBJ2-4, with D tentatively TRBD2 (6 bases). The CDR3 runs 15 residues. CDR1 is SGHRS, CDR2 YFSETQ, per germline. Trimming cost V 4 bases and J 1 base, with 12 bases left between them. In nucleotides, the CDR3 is TGCGCCAGCAGCGAAGGAGGGGTGGCCAAAAACATTCAGTACTTC. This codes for CASSEGGVAKNIQYF.